One sample yielded the 4 T cell receptor beta chains listed below, sequenced in a study of PD-1 blockade in classical Hodgkin lymphoma. Every single patient, without exception, relapsed after autologous stem cell transplantation, and brentuximab vedotin exposure varied. Some clones are missing from TCRdb's copy, which holds only in-frame ones; the method was immunoSEQ multiplex PCR. Here the sample spans about 85,000 clones, about 93% being singletons. The input for sequencing was peripheral blood mononuclear cells (PBMCs), taken before the second cycle of nivolumab. The source of these receptors is a human donor with classical Hodgkin lymphoma.

The chain links TRBV28 to TRBJ1-4; 9 bases fit TRBD1. Trimming at V came to 2 bases and at J to 6 bases, leaving 4 bases not matched to a gene. The CDR3 spans 15 residues. The germline gives CDR1 MDHEN, CDR2 SYDVKM. The CDR3 loop is CASSLPTGGDEKLFF. In DNA, the CDR3 is TGTGCCAGCAGTTTACCGACAGGGGGGGATGAAAAACTGTTTTTT.

This rearrangement joins TRBV10-1 to TRBJ1-1; D remains unclear. The CDR3 has 13 amino acids. V was clipped by 2 bases and J by 2 bases, with 6 bases between them. Germline CDR1 and CDR2: WNHNN and SYGVQD (reference sequence). The CDR3 DNA reads TGCGCCAGCAGTGAGATAGATAACACTGAAGCTTTCTTT. This translates into CASSEIDNTEAFF.

The CDR3 here is CASNLGTDTQYF. The CDR3 DNA reads as TGTGCCAGCAATCTAGGCACAGATACGCAGTATTTT. The chain uses TRBV28 and TRBJ2-3, with D hard to call. Trimming stripped 7 bases from V and 1 base from J, with 6 bases between. There are 12 residues in the CDR3. Per the germline V gene, CDR1 is MDHEN and CDR2 is SYDVKM.

This clone was counted only a few times. The rearrangement joins TRBV2 to TRBJ1-1; D gene uncertain. The CDR3 runs 14 residues. Germline CDR1 and CDR2: SNHLY and FYNNEI. Trimming pared 3 bases from V and 4 bases from J, leaving 12 bases between. The CDR3 sequence: CASSDLGQVTEAFF. The CDR3 DNA reads as TGTGCCAGCAGTGATCTGGGCCAGGTCACTGAAGCTTTCTTT.